This T cell receptor (beta chain) was found in a study of T cell responses to AZD1222 COVID-19 vaccine. Study-wide points: Only a handful of people who got AZD1222 tested seropositive at baseline.

CDR3 size: 15 residues. Germline lookup yields CDR1 SGHAT and CDR2 FQNNGV. Trimming left V 1 base short and J 6 bases short, with 14 bases between. Assay used: immunoSEQ multiplex PCR; TCRdb lists only in-frame clones, some missing. Altogether more than 75,000 clones are present, around 90% being singletons, with the ten largest covering roughly 7.5%. Concerning this clone itself: Its target is unknown.

Material: peripheral blood, obtained on day 0 of AZD1222 vaccination. The source of this sequence is an adult in good health. The chain combines TRBV11-2 with TRBJ2-3; D perhaps matches TRBD2 (5 bases). DNA for the CDR3: TGTGCCAGCAGCTTAGCGGGAACTCAATTGGATACGCAGTATTTT. Translating it yields CASSLAGTQLDTQYF.